A selection of T cell receptor beta chains follows, all from one sample in a study of identical twins. TCRdb fed the 5' RACE reads into MiXCR, producing one record per CDR3 protein. Seen here are 1,800,000 or so distinct CDR3 sequences, about 32% observed once, and the top ten hold 0.27%. Sequenced: cord blood. All receptors derive from a newborn girl in good health. Both conserved end residues are part of each CDR3. The D gene is left open where the match is weak. Clone size is not always given. Where it is, it says once, few, many or a class for expanded clones.

.	TRBV10-3	TRBD2	TRBJ2-1	TGTGCCATCAGTGACGCGGGGGGGAAGGAGTTCTTC	CAISDAGGKEFF
few	TRBV29-1	.	TRBJ2-1	TGCAGCGTTGAAGATCGGGGGCTAGCGTACAATGAGCAGTTCTTC	CSVEDRGLAYNEQFF
.	TRBV20-1	TRBD1	TRBJ1-5	TGCAGTGCTATCCCGGGACAGGGATCGAATCAGCCCCAGCATTTT	CSAIPGQGSNQPQHF
.	TRBV6-1	TRBD1	TRBJ2-3	TGTGCCAGCATCCAACAGGGGACGACAGATACGCAGTATTTT	CASIQQGTTDTQYF
few	TRBV21-1	.	TRBJ2-1	TGTGCCAGCAGCATTACGATTGCTAGCGGGAGCAACAATGAGCAGTTCTTC	CASSITIASGSNNEQFF
.	TRBV2	.	TRBJ2-7	TGTGCCAGCAGTGCCGCTGGCTTTAGCTCCTACAATGAGCAGTACTTC	CASSAAGFSSYNEQYF
.	TRBV25-1	.	TRBJ1-5	TGTGCCAGCAGTGGAACAGGGAACAATCAGCCCCAGCATTTT	CASSGTGNNQPQHF
.	TRBV23-1	TRBD2	TRBJ2-1	TGCGCCAGCAGTCAACACCCAAGACTAGCGGGAATCAATGAGCAGTTCTTC	CASSQHPRLAGINEQFF
few	TRBV5-1	TRBD1	TRBJ1-4	TGCGCCAGCAGCCCGAGGGACAGAAGGGGTGAAAAACTGTTTTTT	CASSPRDRRGEKLFF
once	TRBV5-1	.	TRBJ2-3	TGCGCCAGCGGCTTGGCCGGGACAAACACAGATACGCAGTATTTT	CASGLAGTNTDTQYF